The 29 T cell receptor beta chains reported below all come from one sample, sequenced in a study of tumor and adjacent non-tumor tissue in lung cancer. A modified ARM-PCR protocol with three rounds of nested PCR amplified TCRbeta. TCRdb passed the multiplex PCR reads through MiXCR, listing each CDR3 protein once. The sample has about 93,000 distinct CDR3 sequences, less than 75% seen once; the top ten hold approximately 20%. RNA was extracted from bulk tissue without any cell sorting. The sequenced material came from lung tumor tissue. The source is a man in his 60s with non-small cell lung cancer.

This clonotype was counted many times. This chain links TRBV5-1 with TRBJ2-1; D not resolved. The ends were cut back, 1 base at V and 10 bases at J, with 15 bases in the middle. Germline CDR1 SGHRS, CDR2 YFSETQ. CDR3 length: 14 residues. The DNA for the CDR3 is TGCGCCAGCAGCTTGAGCTCCTCCGGAGTGGAGCAGTTCTTC. This codes for CASSLSSSGVEQFF.

A remark on this clonotype: A much larger clone differs from this one at a single base, so this may be a read error. J is TRBJ2-7 and V is TRBV6-6, with D possibly TRBD1 on 7 matching bases. This CDR3 contains 16 residues. V was clipped by 7 bases and J by 2 bases, with 21 bases between them. Germline lookup yields CDR1 MNHNY and CDR2 SVGAGI (reference sequence). CDR3 nucleotide sequence: TGTGCCAGCACTTCGGGAGAGGGGGCACCAACCTACGAGCAGTACTTC. Residues: CASTSGEGAPTYEQYF.

Note on this clonotype: Germline and junction disagree at one end, which may indicate a read error. The rearrangement links TRBV11-2 to TRBJ2-2, with TRBD2 matching over 7 bases. The CDR3 loop spans 15 amino acids. From germline, CDR1 is SGHAT and CDR2 FQNNGV. DNA for the CDR3: TGTGCCAGCAGTAACAGCGGGACGAACACCGGGGAGCTGTCTTTT. Translating gives CASSNSGTNTGELSF.

This clonotype came up once. The chain combines TRBV7-2 with TRBJ2-7, with 7 bases identical to TRBD2. This CDR3 comprises 17 residues. Per germline, CDR1 SGHTA and CDR2 FQGNSA. J was trimmed by 0 bases and V by 1 base; bases with no gene match: 9. The CDR3 DNA reads TGTGCCAGCAGCTTAGGAGGAAGCGGGATCAGCTCCTACGAGCAGTACTTC. Translation gives CASSLGGSGISSYEQYF. Full variable domain (rest looked up from reference TRBV7-2 and TRBJ2-7): GAGVSQSPSNKVTEKGKDVELRCDPISGHTALYWYRQSLGQGLEFLIYFQGNSAPDKSGLPSDRFSAERTGGSVSTLTIQRTQQEDSAVYLCASSLGGSGISSYEQYFGPGTRLTVT.

Regarding this clonotype: At one boundary the junction diverges from the germline segment, which might be a read error. V and J are TRBV4-1 and TRBJ2-7; 9 positions match TRBD2. The germline CDR1 and CDR2 sequences are MGHRA and YSYEKL. This CDR3 has 13 residues. CDR3 residues: CTSSQNPSGKRYF. The CDR3 DNA reads as TGCACCAGCAGCCAAAATCCTAGCGGGAAGAGATACTTC.

The chain is built from TRBV2 and TRBJ2-1, with TRBD1 identical over 8 bases. The length of the CDR3 is 13 residues. V dropped 8 bases and J dropped 7; count of bases not matched to a gene: 7. CDR1 and CDR2 (germline): SNHLY, FYNNEI. CDR3 amino acids: CASAGQGVNEQFF. DNA for the CDR3: TGTGCCAGCGCCGGACAGGGAGTAAATGAGCAGTTCTTC. Looking up the rest from reference TRBV2 and TRBJ2-1 gives the full variable domain: EPEVTQTPSHQVTQMGQEVILRCVPISNHLYFYWYRQILGQKVEFLVSFYNNEISEKSEIFDDQFSVERPDGSNFTLKIRSTKLEDSAMYFCASAGQGVNEQFFGPGTRLTVL.

The CDR3 loop reads CASSHVIAGRGETQYF. The CDR3 coding sequence is TGTGCCAGCAGTCACGTAATAGCGGGACGAGGAGAGACCCAGTACTTC. This chain joins TRBV28 and TRBJ2-5, with 8 bases aligning to TRBD2. CDR3 size: 16 residues. Per the germline V gene, CDR1 is MDHEN and CDR2 is SYDVKM. V gave up 5 bases and J gave up 4 bases; unmatched junction bases: 12.

This clonotype was recorded a few times. V usage is TRBV11-2 and J usage is TRBJ2-3; unclear D gene. Looked up from germline, CDR1 is SGHAT and CDR2 is FQNNGV. V lost 3 bases, J lost 0 bases, and 13 bases lay in between. CDR3 size: 16 residues. The CDR3 region is CASSFSFGYSTDTQYF. DNA of the CDR3: TGTGCCAGCAGCTTCTCGTTCGGGTATAGCACAGATACGCAGTATTTT.

This clonotype has at least ten counts. V is TRBV12-3 or TRBV12-4 and J is TRBJ2-3, with D hard to call. V was trimmed by 5 bases and J by 5 bases, leaving 5 bases between them. The CDR3 spans 11 residues. CDR3 sequence: CASSIKDTQYF. The CDR3 region has the DNA TGTGCCAGCAGTATTAAAGATACGCAGTATTTT.

About this clonotype itself: Because the CDR3 is missing its conserved closing phenylalanine or tryptophan, this is likely a read error. Written as DNA, the CDR3 is TGTACCAGCAGTTTAGACGGTACCGGGGAGCTGTTTCTT. Its translation: CTSSLDGTGELFL. The chain links TRBV12-3 or TRBV12-4 to TRBJ2-2; D not resolved. This CDR3 spans 13 amino acids.

This rearrangement joins TRBV18 to TRBJ1-6, with TRBD1 matching over 10 bases. The CDR3 is made up of 15 amino acids. CDR1 KGHSH and CDR2 LQKENI come from the germline V gene. J gave up 11 bases and V 4 bases, and 8 bases lay outside the gene matches. Here the CDR3 reads CASSRTGTGVPPLHF. For the CDR3, the DNA is TGTGCCAGCTCACGGACCGGGACAGGGGTCCCACCCCTCCACTTT.

This clonotype has a count of ten or more. The chain uses TRBV29-1 and TRBJ1-2, with no clear D. The CDR3 sequence is 11 residues long. The V gene lost 2 bases and the J gene lost 6 bases, with 7 bases spanning the gap. Germline V gives CDR1 SQVTM, CDR2 ANQGSEA. For the CDR3, the DNA is TGCAGCGTTGAATATGGTAATGGCTACACCTTC. Its protein product is CSVEYGNGYTF. The variable domain in full, completed from reference TRBV29-1 and TRBJ1-2, reads SAVISQKPSRDICQRGTSLTIQCQVDSQVTMMFWYRQQPGQSLTLIATANQGSEATYESGFVIDKFPISRPNLTFSTLTVSNMSPEDSSIYLCSVEYGNGYTFGSGTRLTVV.

This clonotype was recorded only once. The junction and the germline gene differ at one end; a read error may be behind it. Here the CDR3 reads CASSWDRTDNQPQHF. The CDR3 nucleotides are TGCGCCAGCAGCTGGGACAGAACGGACAATCAGCCCCAGCATTTT. The genes are TRBV6-2 or TRBV6-3 and TRBJ1-5; 7 positions match TRBD1. CDR1 is MNHEY and CDR2 is SVGEGT in the germline V gene. The CDR3 length is 15 residues.

On this clonotype: Relative to the germline gene, one junction end is altered; a read error may explain this. The V and J genes are TRBV12-3 or TRBV12-4 and TRBJ2-3, with D possibly being TRBD1 or TRBD2 (5 bases each). CDR3 length: 16 amino acids. CDR3 in amino acids: CANSSSDKGSTDTQYF. The DNA for the CDR3 is TGTGCCAACAGTTCCAGTGACAAGGGGAGCACGGATACGCAGTATTTT.

This clonotype appeared many times. CDR3 residues: CASKSRTADSNQPQHF. The CDR3 nucleotides are TGTGCCAGCAAATCCCGGACGGCGGATAGCAATCAGCCCCAGCATTTT. V and J are TRBV6-6 and TRBJ1-5; D remains unclear. The V and J ends lost 7 bases and 0 bases respectively, with 16 bases between them. The CDR3 runs to 16 residues. Germline assignment: CDR1 MNHNY and CDR2 SVGAGI (reference sequence).

As to this clonotype: A clone one base away is much larger, so this may be a read error. The chain couples TRBV11-2 to TRBJ1-2, with unresolved D. Germline V gene sequence: CDR1 SGHAT, CDR2 FQNNGV. The length of the CDR3 is 15 residues. CDR3 region: CASNLGSGQIQGYTF. CDR3 DNA sequence: TGTGCCAGCAACTTAGGATCCGGGCAAATCCAGGGCTACACCTTC.

Remarks on this clonotype: One junction end does not reproduce the germline sequence, and a read error may be involved. The gene calls are TRBV4-1 and TRBJ2-3; TRBD2 matches 7 bases. CDR1 MGHRA and CDR2 YSYEKL come from the germline V gene. The CDR3 is 14 residues long. The CDR3 spells CASVERGRTDTQYF. The CDR3 region has the DNA TGCGCCAGCGTGGAGCGGGGCCGCACAGATACGCAATATTTT.

This clonotype was picked up a small number of times. The junction differs from germline at one of its ends, possibly a read error. The chain employs TRBV11-2 and TRBJ2-1, with D possibly being TRBD2 (6 bases). The CDR3 spans 15 residues. The V gene's germline CDR1 is SGHAT and CDR2 FQNNGV. The CDR3 here is CASTPHRGMGDEQFF. The CDR3 DNA reads TGTGCTAGCACCCCGCACCGGGGGATGGGGGATGAGCAGTTCTTC.

In its sample, this clonotype was seen a few times. The CDR3 DNA reads TGTGCCAGCAGCTTATCTGGGATTGGCACCGGGGAGCTGTTTTTT. This sequence encodes CASSLSGIGTGELFF. The rearrangement joins TRBV11-3 to TRBJ2-2; no definite D call. Germline V lookup: CDR1 SGHNT, CDR2 YENEEA. The CDR3 contains 15 residues. V lost 2 bases to trimming and J lost 4 bases, with 11 bases between them.

Comment on this clonotype: At one of its ends the junction is not consistent with the germline gene, which may arise from a read error. The DNA for the CDR3 is TGTGCCAGCAGTTACGGACTAGCGGGAGGCGAGCAGTCCTTC. Its translation: CASSYGLAGGEQSF. This chain joins TRBV6-6 and TRBJ2-1, with 14 nucleotides matching TRBD2. The CDR3 is made up of 14 amino acids. The germline V gene has CDR1 MNHNY and CDR2 SVGAGI (reference sequence).

This clonotype was recorded once. The CDR3 ends on some other residue instead of the conserved phenylalanine or tryptophan, so this is likely a read error. The limits of the CDR3 on the DNA are not certain, so only TCRdb's listed CDR3 is given. This rearrangement joins TRBV10-2 to TRBJ1-5. From its first to its last residue, the CDR3 has 13 amino acids. The germline gives CDR1 WSHSY, CDR2 SAAADI. The CDR3 reads CASTGNYNQPEHY.

On this clonotype: The CDR3 ends on some other residue instead of the conserved phenylalanine or tryptophan, so this is likely a read error. The V gene is TRBV7-9, the J gene TRBJ2-2; D not certain. The germline V gene encodes CDR1 SEHNR and CDR2 FQNEAQ (reference sequence). The CDR3 runs to 12 residues. This chain's CDR3 is CASSMSTGELFL. In DNA form, the CDR3 reads TGTGCCAGCAGTATGAGTACCGGTGAGCTGTTTCTT.

This clonotype has a handful of counts. Possible read error: a much larger clone is one base away. V is TRBV7-8 and J is TRBJ2-7; D is possibly TRBD1 or TRBD2 (6 bases each). CDR3 length: 15 amino acids. The germline V gene encodes CDR1 SGHVS and CDR2 FQNEAQ. DNA for the CDR3: TGTGTCAGCAGCTTATCTGGAGGGGGTTCCTACGAGCAGTACTTC. Amino acids: CVSSLSGGGSYEQYF.

To note about this clonotype: It is likely a read error, because the conserved phenylalanine at the end of the CDR3 is missing. This chain connects TRBV6-6 to TRBJ1-1, with D unclear. Germline CDR1 is MNHNY and CDR2 is SVGAGI (reference sequence). The CDR3 runs 12 residues. The V gene lost 2 bases and the J gene lost 5 bases, with 6 bases spanning the gap. CDR3 DNA: TGTGCCAGCAGTTACGTAGATACTGAAGCTTTCTCT. Protein product: CASSYVDTEAFS.

Points on this clonotype: A much larger clone differs from this one at a single base, so this may be a read error. The V and J genes are TRBV13 and TRBJ2-3; 7 bases are shared with TRBD1. From germline, CDR1 is PRHDT and CDR2 FYEKMQ (reference sequence). CDR3 size: 15 residues. After removal of 6 bases from V and 4 bases from J, the junction contained 10 bases not matched to a gene. The CDR3 DNA follows: TGTGCCAGCAGTAGAGGCAGGGGGATATCAGATACGCAGTATTTT. It yields the protein CASSRGRGISDTQYF.

This clonotype was detected many times. V is TRBV5-1 and J is TRBJ2-7, with unresolved D. V was cut by 0 bases and J by 0 bases, with 7 bases left in between. This CDR3 region has 14 residues. CDR1 is SGHRS, CDR2 YFSETQ, per germline. The CDR3 protein is CASSLASGSYEQYF. CDR3 nucleotide sequence: TGCGCCAGCAGCTTGGCCTCGGGCTCCTACGAGCAGTACTTC.

Comments on this clonotype: The germline gene is not matched at one end of the junction; a read error may be the cause. The chain employs TRBV11-1 and TRBJ1-1; D is uncertain. CDR1 and CDR2 (germline): SGHAT, FQDESV (reference sequence). The CDR3 is made up of 14 amino acids. The CDR3 bases are TGTGCCACCGTGGGATGGAACACGAACACTGAAGCTCTCTTT. Translating it yields CATVGWNTNTEALF.

The V call is TRBV28, the J call TRBJ1-5, with D unclear. Per the germline V gene, CDR1 is MDHEN and CDR2 is SYDVKM. The CDR3 sequence is 14 residues long. V was clipped by 8 bases and J by 5 bases, with 16 bases between them. Written as DNA, the CDR3 is TGTGCCAGCTATGGCTCAGACATGTATCAGCCCCAGCATTTT. As protein: CASYGSDMYQPQHF. The complete variable domain, with remaining parts taken from reference TRBV28 and TRBJ1-5, reads DVKVTQSSRYLVKRTGEKVFLECVQDMDHENMFWYRQDPGLGLRLIYFSYDVKMKEKGDIPEGYSVSREKKERFSLILESASTNQTSMYLCASYGSDMYQPQHFGDGTRLSIL.

Worth noting for this clonotype: Here the CDR3 omits its conserved ending phenylalanine or tryptophan, so a read error is the likely source. The chain combines TRBV12-3 or TRBV12-4 with TRBJ2-1, with D unclear. The V gene lost 2 bases and the J gene lost 5 bases, with 13 bases spanning the gap. This CDR3 spans 15 amino acids. The CDR3 sequence: CASSLRRLSHNEQFL. The CDR3 DNA reads TGTGCCAGCAGTTTAAGGCGGCTATCCCACAATGAGCAGTTCCTG.